This T cell receptor beta chain derives from a study of CD8 T cells in Susac syndrome. Random hexamers were used to reverse transcribe the RNA input (roughly 0.5 to 1 ug). TCRdb ran MiXCR on the immunoSEQ multiplex PCR reads and lists one entry per CDR3 protein. The table has 100,000 or so distinct CDR3 sequences, 95% seen once; the top ten hold approximately 0.3%. Notes on the study in general: Around 15 Susac-specific public clones were found in total CD8+ repertoires and four or five in CD8+ TEMRA repertoires.

Points on this clonotype: Its specificity is not known.

Sequencing of TCR beta was carried out in blood CD8+ and CD4+ T cells. This CDR3 has 14 residues. V gave up 0 bases and J gave up 4 bases; unmatched junction bases: 1. CDR1 is SGDLS and CDR2 is YYNGEE in the germline V gene. The sequencing input was CD8+ T cells from PBMCs. The chain couples TRBV9 to TRBJ2-5; 9 bases line up with TRBD1. This sequence was found in a human donor with Susac syndrome. CDR3 in amino acids: CASSVEGQGETQYF. The DNA for the CDR3 is TGTGCCAGCAGCGTAGAGGGACAGGGAGAGACCCAGTACTTC. The variable domain in full, completed from reference TRBV9 and TRBJ2-5, reads DSGVTQTPKHLITATGQRVTLRCSPRSGDLSVYWYQQSLDQGLQFLIQYYNGEERAKGNILERFSAQQFPDLHSELNLSSLELGDSALYFCASSVEGQGETQYFGPGTRLLVL.